The present T cell receptor (beta chain) was sequenced within a study of beta chain features in type 1 diabetes. Study as a whole: Cell yields, gender and age were similar in healthy donors and patients. General study findings and limits: Type 1 diabetes patients showed a moderate but significant shortening of TCRB CDR3s in all four CD4+ subsets.

The CDR3 is 13 residues long. Germline V gene lookup returns CDR1 SGHAT and CDR2 FQNNGV. The V end was cut by 0 bases, the J end by 4 bases, with 4 bases between. TCRB transcripts that were expressed got sequenced, as all of the isolated RNA had been reverse transcribed. Produced via immunoSEQ multiplex PCR; TCRdb's table is partial and in-frame only. The data contain over 120,000 clones, 10% to 15% of them singletons. Details on this clone: Its antigen is not identified. Other DNA sequences in the sample encode the same CDR3.

The chain uses TRBV11-2 and TRBJ1-5; D unresolved. The clonotype comes from a man in his late teens or twenties with type 1 diabetes. Sequenced material: central memory CD4+ T cells from blood. In DNA form, the CDR3 reads TGTGCCAGCAGCTTAGAGAAGAATCAGCCCCAGCATTTT. It translates to CASSLEKNQPQHF. Full variable domain (missing parts from reference TRBV11-2 and TRBJ1-5): EAGVAQSPRYKIIEKRQSVAFWCNPISGHATLYWYQQILGQGPKLLIQFQNNGVVDDSQLPKDRFSAERLKGVDSTLKIQPAKLEDSAVYLCASSLEKNQPQHFGDGTRLSIL.